Shown below are 10 T cell receptor beta chains from a single sample sequenced in a study of blood T cell repertoires in COVID-19 (dated by TCRdb to about 2020). Receptor libraries were prepared by the immunoSEQ multiplex PCR assay. The clones in this table, taken by TCRdb from immuneACCESS, are in-frame only. Not every clone is retained; where verified, under half of the shortfall comes from an unresolved V gene, and the cause of the rest is unknown. The sample yields approximately 300,000 clones; roughly 88% were counted once. Under 2% of the sample lies in the top ten. Sequencing was performed on peripheral blood. The receptors here all came from a woman aged 45 to 65 with acute or convalescent COVID-19.

This rearrangement joins TRBV18 to TRBJ1-1; TRBD1 matches 11 bases. V lost 3 bases and J lost 1; bases outside the gene matches: 4. In germline, CDR1 is KGHSH, CDR2 LQKENI. CDR3 length equals 16 residues. Written as DNA, the CDR3 is TGTGCCAGCTCACCGCGGACAGGGGGCTGGAACACTGAAGCTTTCTTT. It translates to CASSPRTGGWNTEAFF. The full variable domain, its missing parts supplied by reference TRBV18 and TRBJ1-1, is NAGVMQNPRHLVRRRGQEARLRCSPMKGHSHVYWYRQLPEEGLKFMVYLQKENIIDESGMPKERFSAEFPKEGPSILRIQQVVRGDSAAYFCASSPRTGGWNTEAFFGQGTRLTVV.

The DNA of the CDR3 is TGTGCCAGCAGCAAAGGAGCGGGAGGTTTTCAAGAGACCCAGTACTTC. Translation: CASSKGAGGFQETQYF. The chain uses TRBV7-3 and TRBJ2-5; TRBD2 aligns across 9 bases. The CDR3 totals 16 residues. Germline lookup yields CDR1 SGHTA and CDR2 FQGTGA. The V segment lost 5 bases and the J segment 2 bases; nucleotides outside the gene matches: 9.

The rearrangement joins TRBV19 to TRBJ2-1; 9 bases match TRBD2. This CDR3 has 15 amino acids. Germline values: CDR1 LNHDA, CDR2 SQIVND (reference sequence). V shed 2 bases, J shed 10 bases, and the junction held 9 bases outside the gene matches. The CDR3 protein is CASSIIGGLAREQFF. The CDR3 nucleotides are TGTGCCAGTAGTATAATTGGGGGACTAGCAAGGGAGCAGTTCTTC.

The rearrangement links TRBV2 to TRBJ2-7; 10 nucleotides agree with TRBD2. The CDR3 runs to 14 residues. Germline lookup yields CDR1 SNHLY and CDR2 FYNNEI. With 8 bases clipped from V and 3 bases from J, the junction kept 7 bases outside the gene matches. CDR3 DNA sequence: TGTGCCAGCGAAGCCAGCGGGAGGGACTACGAGCAGTACTTC. Encoded protein: CASEASGRDYEQYF.

V is TRBV5-4 and J is TRBJ1-5; TRBD1 matches 7 bases. Germline CDR1 SGHNT, CDR2 YYREEE (reference sequence). Unmatched junction bases numbered 6, after V lost 4 bases and J lost 5 bases. This CDR3 spans 14 amino acids. The CDR3 sequence is CASSTGQDDQPQHF. CDR3 sequence (DNA): TGTGCCAGCAGCACCGGACAGGACGATCAGCCCCAGCATTTT.

The chain recombines TRBV19 with TRBJ1-6; 9 positions agree with TRBD1. Germline V CDR1 and CDR2: LNHDA, SQIVND (reference sequence). The CDR3 consists of 15 residues. Trimming took 8 bases from V and 1 from J; bases not matched to a gene: 3. The CDR3 is CASEGQGSYNSPLHF. For the CDR3, the DNA is TGTGCCAGTGAAGGACAGGGGTCCTATAATTCACCCCTCCACTTT. Full variable domain (rest looked up from reference TRBV19 and TRBJ1-6): DGGITQSPKYLFRKEGQNVTLSCEQNLNHDAMYWYRQDPGQGLRLIYYSQIVNDFQKGDIAEGYSVSREKKESFPLTVTSAQKNPTAFYLCASEGQGSYNSPLHFGNGTRLTVT.

This chain uses TRBV5-1 with TRBJ2-7; a weak D match, TRBD1 (6 bases). Trimming removed 0 bases at V and 0 bases at J, with 16 bases between. The CDR3 runs 17 residues. Per the germline V gene, CDR1 is SGHRS and CDR2 is YFSETQ. The CDR3 sequence is CASSLANLGGASYEQYF. The CDR3 DNA reads TGCGCCAGCAGCTTGGCCAACTTAGGGGGAGCCTCCTACGAGCAGTACTTC.

This chain links TRBV7-8 with TRBJ1-3; the D is unclear. Deletions cut 2 bases from V and 4 bases from J, with 3 bases between. Germline V gene lookup returns CDR1 SGHVS and CDR2 FQNEAQ. The CDR3 is 12 residues long. DNA for the CDR3: TGTGCCAGCAGCTTATCGGGAAACACCATATATTTT. This encodes CASSLSGNTIYF.

V gene TRBV19 combines with J gene TRBJ1-5; tentative D call: TRBD1 (6 bases). V lost 6 bases and J 6 bases, leaving 18 bases between the germline ends. The V gene's germline CDR1 is LNHDA and CDR2 SQIVND (reference sequence). This CDR3 has 15 residues. The chain's CDR3 is CASSSVTGWRQPQHF. Written as DNA, the CDR3 is TGTGCCAGTAGCTCGGTGACAGGTTGGCGTCAGCCCCAGCATTTT.

This clone appeared a few times. DNA of the CDR3: TGTGCCAGTAGTATATCGGTGGCTAATGAAAAACTGTTTTTT. Its protein product is CASSISVANEKLFF. The rearrangement joins TRBV19 to TRBJ1-4; D is unresolved. V lost 2 bases to trimming and J lost 3 bases, with 7 bases between them. The CDR3 is 14 residues long. Per germline, CDR1 LNHDA and CDR2 SQIVND (reference sequence).